This TCR beta chain stems from a study of T cells in tuberculosis. Measured with immunoSEQ multiplex PCR; TCRdb has only the in-frame clones, and not every one. The table has tens of thousands of clones, approximately 94% seen once. V dropped 9 bases and J dropped 1 base, with 21 bases sitting between them. The CDR3 is 16 amino acids. Germline CDR1 reads SNHLY; CDR2 reads FYNNEI. This chain uses TRBV2 with TRBJ1-1, with D perhaps TRBD1 (5 bases). This TCR was recovered from a donor between 10 and 35 years old with latent tuberculosis or without tuberculosis infection. Sequencing was done on a sample of PBMCs. The CDR3 nucleotides read TGTGCCAGACGACAAAGCAGGGATAGGTCGAACACTGAAGCTTTCTTT. As protein: CARRQSRDRSNTEAFF.